The 26 T cell receptor beta chains below were found in one sample sequenced in a study of CD8+CD57+ T cells in acquired aplastic anemia. Study-wide findings and caveats: Reduced diversity was recorded for CD8+CD57+ cells relative to total CD4+ and CD8+ pools in patients.

No cognate antigen is known for these TCRs. The TCR beta profiling, which covered VDJ combination and CDR3 sequence, was carried out using genomic DNA as the template. TCRdb re-called the reads with MiXCR, one entry per CDR3 protein. The data show 15,000 to 25,000 distinct CDR3 sequences, with 40% seen just once and 70% to 90% held by the top ten. It was patients with CD8+CD57+ cell expansion by flow cytometry who were chosen for sequencing. The sample taken for sequencing was CD8+CD57+ T cells sorted from PBMCs. Subset reported: bead-enriched CD8+CD57+ effector memory T cells from SAA patients. The receptors originated from a human donor with aplastic anemia.

The J gene is TRBJ2-7, the V gene TRBV7-9; TRBD2 matches 14 bases. Per germline, CDR1 SEHNR and CDR2 FQNEAQ (reference sequence). V was clipped by 4 bases and J by 6 bases; unmatched bases: 5. The CDR3 runs 15 residues. The CDR3 region has the DNA TGTGCCAGCAGCTCCGGACTAGCGGGAGGTGGCGAGCAGTACTTC. It translates to CASSSGLAGGGEQYF.

This chain links TRBV7-6 with TRBJ2-1; 10 nucleotides line up with TRBD1. CDR3 size: 16 residues. V was pared by 5 bases and J by 4 bases, with 8 bases of the junction left unmatched. The germline V gene encodes CDR1 SGHVS and CDR2 FNYEAQ. Written as DNA, the CDR3 is TGTGCCAGCAGCCCGACACGGGACAGGGGATACAATGAGCAGTTCTTC. It translates to CASSPTRDRGYNEQFF.

The genes are TRBV2 and TRBJ2-5; the match to TRBD1 covers 8 bases. J lost 5 bases, V lost 4 bases, and 9 bases had no gene match. The germline gives CDR1 SNHLY, CDR2 FYNNEI. The CDR3 sequence is 15 residues long. The CDR3 spells CASSGIRGLRETQYF. In nucleotides, the CDR3 is TGTGCCAGCAGTGGGATCAGGGGGCTCCGGGAGACCCAGTACTTC.

Notes on this clonotype: A junction end diverges from the germline sequence, so it may reflect a read error. This chain connects TRBV7-8 to TRBJ1-1; possibly TRBD1 for D (5 bases). CDR1 is SGHVS, CDR2 FQNEAQ, per germline. CDR3 length equals 15 residues. The CDR3 DNA is TGTGCCAGCAGCCAAGGGCGGGGCGTGAATACTGAAGCTTTCTTT. This codes for CASSQGRGVNTEAFF. Together with reference TRBV7-8 and TRBJ1-1, the CDR3 gives the full variable domain: GAGVSQSPRYKVAKRGQDVALRCDPISGHVSLFWYQQALGQGPEFLTYFQNEAQLDKSGLPSDRFFAERPEGSVSTLKIQRTQQEDSAVYLCASSQGRGVNTEAFFGQGTRLTVV.

The rearrangement uses TRBV29-1 and TRBJ2-2, with 7 bases lining up with TRBD1. V lost 5 bases and J lost 4; bases outside the gene matches: 1. This CDR3 has 12 amino acids. Germline V CDR1 and CDR2: SQVTM, ANQGSEA. The chain's CDR3 is CSVPGGTGELFF. The DNA of the CDR3 is TGCAGCGTTCCAGGGGGCACCGGGGAGCTGTTTTTT.

The V gene is TRBV7-2, the J gene TRBJ2-1, with 7 bases aligning to TRBD2. J was trimmed by 9 bases and V by 7 bases; bases with no gene match: 3. The CDR3 is 11 residues long. From germline, CDR1 is SGHTA and CDR2 FQGNSA. The CDR3 here is CASTGGTEQFF. In nucleotides, the CDR3 is TGTGCCAGCACCGGGGGGACTGAGCAGTTCTTC.

J is TRBJ1-5 and V is TRBV5-5, with D possibly being TRBD1 (6 bases). The CDR3 extends over 14 amino acids. Deletions cut 0 bases from V and 7 bases from J, with 11 bases between. CDR1 and CDR2 (germline): SGHKS, YYEKEE (reference sequence). CDR3 sequence reads: CASSLGMGGQPQHF. CDR3 bases: TGTGCCAGCAGCTTGGGGATGGGGGGCCAGCCCCAGCATTTT.

This clonotype has at least ten counts. The chain has TRBV6-5 and TRBJ1-2, with 8 positions matching TRBD1. CDR3 length equals 17 residues. CDR1 and CDR2 from the germline V gene are MNHEY and SVGAGI. V lost 5 bases and J lost 7; bases outside the gene matches: 18. CDR3 loop: CASSHVPGQGSSTGYTF. DNA of the CDR3: TGTGCCAGCAGTCATGTACCCGGACAGGGATCTTCGACTGGCTACACCTTC.

Of note for this clonotype: This may come from a read error, since a much larger clone is one base off. In this CDR3 the conserved last residue, phenylalanine or tryptophan, is missing, so a read error is likely. The gene calls are TRBV15 and TRBJ2-1; possible D gene TRBD2, 5 bases. The CDR3 runs to 16 residues. V was trimmed by 3 bases and J by 4 bases, leaving 16 bases between them. The germline V gene encodes CDR1 LNHNV and CDR2 YYDKDF (reference sequence). The CDR3 loop is CATSSSERTLYNEQFL. The CDR3 DNA is TGTGCCACCAGCAGCTCCGAGCGGACCCTATACAATGAGCAGTTCCTC.

The chain recombines TRBV7-9 with TRBJ2-7; 7 bases fit TRBD2. The trim removed 4 bases at V and 4 bases at J, leaving 19 bases unmatched. The CDR3 has 18 amino acids. CDR1 is SEHNR and CDR2 is FQNEAQ in the germline V gene (reference sequence). CDR3 nucleotide sequence: TGTGCCAGCAGCTCCGCCCACAACGAGGGGAGGGAGTGGTACGAGCAGTACGTC. Encoded protein: CASSSAHNEGREWYEQYV.

This clonotype showed up many times. The rearrangement uses TRBV10-2 and TRBJ2-3; D is undetermined. V shed 7 bases and J shed 2 bases, with 13 bases lying between them. Germline-derived CDR1 and CDR2 are WSHSY and SAAADI. The CDR3 totals 14 residues. CDR3 residues: CASKNLGPTDTQYF. CDR3 DNA sequence: TGCGCCAGCAAAAACCTAGGGCCCACAGATACGCAGTATTTT.

The sample holds a few counts of this clonotype. The chain joins TRBV7-9 to TRBJ2-7; D might be TRBD1 (5 bases). The V end lost 1 base, the J end lost 3 bases, and 13 bases lay between the germline ends. Germline CDR1 SEHNR, CDR2 FQNEAQ (reference sequence). This CDR3 has 15 amino acids. Here the CDR3 reads CASSLGQGGLYEQYF. The CDR3 region has the DNA TGTGCCAGCAGCTTAGGCCAGGGTGGTCTCTACGAGCAGTACTTC. Full variable domain (missing parts from reference TRBV7-9 and TRBJ2-7): DTGVSQNPRHKITKRGQNVTFRCDPISEHNRLYWYRQTLGQGPEFLTYFQNEAQLEKSRLLSDRFSAERPKGSFSTLEIQRTEQGDSAMYLCASSLGQGGLYEQYFGPGTRLTVT.

This clonotype appeared a few times. The J gene is TRBJ2-3, the V gene TRBV15; possible D gene TRBD2, 6 bases. The CDR3 runs to 17 residues. The germline V gene has CDR1 LNHNV and CDR2 YYDKDF (reference sequence). V lost 0 bases and J lost 3, with 16 bases in between. The CDR3 region is CATSRDLMRGPTDTQYF. CDR3 coding DNA: TGTGCCACCAGCAGAGACCTGATGCGGGGCCCAACAGATACGCAGTATTTT.

J is TRBJ2-1 and V is TRBV7-9, with D perhaps TRBD2 (5 bases). The germline CDR1 and CDR2 sequences are SEHNR and FQNEAQ (reference sequence). This CDR3 comprises 14 residues. V was pared by 3 bases and J by 8 bases, with 14 bases between. The CDR3 here is CASSLEPGEHEQFF. CDR3 bases: TGTGCCAGCAGCTTGGAGCCCGGGGAACATGAGCAGTTCTTC.

This chain joins TRBV7-9 and TRBJ2-2; 7 bases are a match to TRBD1. The CDR3 totals 15 residues. Germline lookup yields CDR1 SEHNR and CDR2 FQNEAQ (reference sequence). V dropped 5 bases and J dropped 1; count of bases not matched to a gene: 4. CDR3 residues: CASSPWTGNTGELFF. CDR3 bases: TGTGCCAGCAGCCCTTGGACAGGGAACACCGGGGAGCTGTTTTTT. Full variable domain (remainder filled in from reference TRBV7-9 and TRBJ2-2): DTGVSQNPRHKITKRGQNVTFRCDPISEHNRLYWYRQTLGQGPEFLTYFQNEAQLEKSRLLSDRFSAERPKGSFSTLEIQRTEQGDSAMYLCASSPWTGNTGELFFGEGSRLTVL.

The V and J genes are TRBV10-3 and TRBJ1-2; D remains unclear. This CDR3 is built from 13 residues. The V end was cut by 2 bases, the J end by 2 bases, with 6 bases between. Germline values: CDR1 ENHRY, CDR2 SYGVKD. DNA of the CDR3: TGTGCCATCAGTGAGGACGGGAACTATGGCTACACCTTC. Its translation is CAISEDGNYGYTF.

The chain links TRBV6-4 to TRBJ2-3; 8 positions match TRBD2. Germline loops: CDR1 MRHNA, CDR2 SNTAGT. V lost 3 bases, J lost 1 base, and 0 bases stayed unmatched. The CDR3 is made up of 14 amino acids. The DNA of the CDR3 is TGTGCCAGCAGTGAGCGGGAGGGCACAGATACGCAGTATTTT. Amino acids: CASSEREGTDTQYF.

This clonotype showed up just a few times. The rearrangement joins TRBV10-3 to TRBJ2-3; the match to TRBD2 covers 8 bases. Germline V gene sequence: CDR1 ENHRY, CDR2 SYGVKD. V dropped 4 bases and J dropped 4; count of bases not matched to a gene: 16. The CDR3 covers 18 residues. This CDR3 is CAISGPRGAGASADTQYF. In nucleotides, the CDR3 is TGTGCCATCAGTGGCCCCAGGGGAGCGGGAGCGAGTGCAGATACGCAGTATTTT.

V usage is TRBV9 and J usage is TRBJ1-2; 9 positions agree with TRBD1. V shed 3 bases and J 7 bases; nucleotides not matched to a gene: 13. CDR3 length: 16 amino acids. CDR1 and CDR2 (germline): SGDLS, YYNGEE. The CDR3 loop is CASSAGQGIAGAGYTF. CDR3 nucleotide sequence: TGTGCCAGCAGCGCAGGACAGGGGATCGCCGGGGCTGGCTACACCTTC.

CDR3 residues: CSAPLSSEGLNYGYTF. The CDR3 DNA reads TGCAGTGCTCCACTGTCGTCTGAGGGGCTTAACTATGGCTACACCTTC. The chain uses TRBV20-1 and TRBJ1-2; D possibly corresponds to TRBD1 (5 bases). Germline CDR1 and CDR2: DFQATT and SNEGSKA (reference sequence). V dropped 5 bases and J dropped 1 base, with 20 bases sitting between them. The CDR3 totals 16 residues.

This clonotype was seen a few times. V is TRBV20-1 and J is TRBJ2-5; maybe TRBD1 (5 bases). Germline V gene sequence: CDR1 DFQATT, CDR2 SNEGSKA (reference sequence). The ends were cut back, 0 bases at V and 2 bases at J, with 13 bases in the middle. This CDR3 has 15 amino acids. Here the CDR3 DNA reads TGCAGTGCTAGAGAGTTACTCAGGGCTCAAGAGACCCAGTACTTC. Its protein product is CSARELLRAQETQYF.

The chain joins TRBV6-1 to TRBJ2-1, with D unresolved. V was shortened by 10 bases and J by 0 bases, with 7 bases between the two germline ends. The germline gives CDR1 MNHNS, CDR2 SASEGT. The CDR3 loop spans 12 amino acids. The CDR3, as DNA: TGTGCCACCCCCAGCTCCTACAATGAGCAGTTCTTC. This translates into CATPSSYNEQFF.

This clonotype was seen a few times. The V call is TRBV20-1, the J call TRBJ2-5; the D gene is possibly TRBD2 (6 bases). Germline V lookup: CDR1 DFQATT, CDR2 SNEGSKA (reference sequence). CDR3 length: 14 amino acids. V lost 6 bases and J lost 1, with 15 bases in between. The CDR3 sequence: CSATGTPPQETQYF. The DNA for the CDR3 is TGCAGTGCCACCGGGACTCCCCCCCAAGAGACCCAGTACTTC.

This clonotype was seen at least ten times. V gene TRBV25-1 combines with J gene TRBJ2-3; D is possibly TRBD2 (6 bases). The germline V gene has CDR1 MGHDK and CDR2 SYGVNS. This CDR3 is built from 15 residues. Trimming shortened V by 2 bases and J by 0 bases, and 9 bases separated the two germline ends. The CDR3 nucleotides are TGTGCCAGCAGTGAAGTAGGGAGGAGCACAGATACGCAGTATTTT. Its translation: CASSEVGRSTDTQYF.

This clonotype has at least ten counts. The rearrangement links TRBV7-9 to TRBJ2-2; D possibly corresponds to TRBD2 (6 bases). Germline V gene sequence: CDR1 SEHNR, CDR2 FQNEAQ (reference sequence). Trimming removed 5 bases from V and 4 bases from J, with 17 bases in between. This CDR3 region has 16 residues. CDR3: CASSTSEGSVTGELFF. Written as DNA, the CDR3 is TGTGCCAGCAGCACCTCGGAGGGGTCTGTCACCGGGGAGCTGTTTTTT.

About this clonotype: The junction shows a germline mismatch at one end, possibly a read error. The rearrangement links TRBV7-7 to TRBJ2-3, with 8 bases lining up with TRBD1. From germline, CDR1 is SSHAT and CDR2 FNYEAQ (reference sequence). The CDR3 totals 14 residues. Here the CDR3 reads CASSQGQGGDTQYF. Here the CDR3 DNA reads TGTGCTAGCAGCCAAGGACAGGGCGGAGATACGCAGTATTTT.